A selection of T cell receptor beta chains follows, all from one sample in a study of radiotherapy plus CTLA-4 blockade in lung cancer. The table came from immunoSEQ multiplex PCR; TCRdb's copy has only in-frame clones and leaves some out. Of tens of thousands of clones listed, more than 70% are singletons. Source: peripheral blood, taken from a patient treated with radiotherapy plus ipilimumab. The receptors were gathered from a human donor with non-small cell lung cancer whose response to radiotherapy plus ipilimumab could not be evaluated. The CDR3 runs from the conserved cysteine through the conserved F or W. Fields, in order: J gene, V gene, CDR3 protein.

j_call: TRBJ1-2; v_call: TRBV14; cdr3_aa: CASSPDRAGYTF
j_call: TRBJ2-7; v_call: TRBV7-2; cdr3_aa: CASSLEWRETSYEQYF
j_call: TRBJ2-3; v_call: TRBV7-3; cdr3_aa: CASSLDRKDTQYF
j_call: TRBJ2-1; v_call: TRBV7-2; cdr3_aa: CASSLGLAGMGEQFF
j_call: TRBJ1-1; v_call: TRBV6-6; cdr3_aa: CASNPAGREAFF
j_call: TRBJ2-1; v_call: TRBV4-2; cdr3_aa: CASSQDVAGSYNEQFF
j_call: TRBJ2-5; v_call: TRBV2; cdr3_aa: CASGQGQGVVETQYF
j_call: TRBJ2-1; v_call: TRBV5-1; cdr3_aa: CASSSGGLNNEQFF
j_call: TRBJ1-5; v_call: TRBV5-6; cdr3_aa: CASSLYGQPSAQPQHF
j_call: TRBJ1-2; v_call: TRBV19; cdr3_aa: CASTATNYGYTF
j_call: TRBJ1-4; v_call: TRBV7-3; cdr3_aa: CASSPGANEKLFF
j_call: TRBJ2-3; v_call: TRBV6-5; cdr3_aa: CASSRLAGRTDTQYF
j_call: TRBJ2-7; v_call: TRBV11-2; cdr3_aa: CASSLVSQGYEQYF
j_call: TRBJ2-3; v_call: TRBV30; cdr3_aa: CACGISGGGDWSTDTQYF
j_call: TRBJ1-2; v_call: TRBV6-6; cdr3_aa: CASRADYGYTF
j_call: TRBJ1-2; v_call: TRBV6-5; cdr3_aa: CASSYSDRGQGYTF
j_call: TRBJ2-7; v_call: TRBV2; cdr3_aa: CASRGTAPYEQYF
j_call: TRBJ1-1; v_call: TRBV10-2; cdr3_aa: CASIGRTGFDTEAFF
j_call: TRBJ1-5; v_call: TRBV28; cdr3_aa: CASSLGGGSNSNQPQHF
j_call: TRBJ2-1; v_call: TRBV4-1; cdr3_aa: CASSQVGGRTPYNEQFF
j_call: TRBJ1-5; v_call: TRBV30; cdr3_aa: CAWGQQGNQPQHF
j_call: TRBJ2-7; v_call: TRBV7-3; cdr3_aa: CASSLRGGYEQYF
j_call: TRBJ1-5; v_call: TRBV5-4; cdr3_aa: CASSLDSQPQHF
j_call: TRBJ2-5; v_call: TRBV7-9; cdr3_aa: CASSSTGYLHLEQETQYF
j_call: TRBJ2-7; v_call: TRBV27; cdr3_aa: CASSLGAGETYEQYF
j_call: TRBJ2-1; v_call: TRBV9; cdr3_aa: CASSPHRPGQGVGEQFF
j_call: TRBJ1-4; v_call: TRBV5-1; cdr3_aa: CASSTRDRDEKLFF
j_call: TRBJ2-7; v_call: TRBV7-6; cdr3_aa: CASSLGDSPLEQYF
j_call: NA; v_call: TRBV28; cdr3_aa: CASSSTFERPFQYSYEQYF
j_call: TRBJ2-7; v_call: TRBV13; cdr3_aa: CASSSTVPGTGYYEQYF
j_call: TRBJ2-5; v_call: TRBV2; cdr3_aa: CASSELGTSGKETQYF
j_call: TRBJ1-1; v_call: TRBV4-1; cdr3_aa: CASSHQGTAFF
j_call: TRBJ2-1; v_call: TRBV2; cdr3_aa: CASTLNSGGWDEQFF
j_call: TRBJ2-7; v_call: TRBV7-9; cdr3_aa: CASSPGYEQYF
j_call: TRBJ1-4; v_call: TRBV27; cdr3_aa: CASGLGGRTNEKLFF
j_call: TRBJ2-5; v_call: TRBV7-9; cdr3_aa: CASSLSSVRETQYF
j_call: TRBJ1-2; v_call: TRBV5-4; cdr3_aa: CASSPQGGPFYGYTF